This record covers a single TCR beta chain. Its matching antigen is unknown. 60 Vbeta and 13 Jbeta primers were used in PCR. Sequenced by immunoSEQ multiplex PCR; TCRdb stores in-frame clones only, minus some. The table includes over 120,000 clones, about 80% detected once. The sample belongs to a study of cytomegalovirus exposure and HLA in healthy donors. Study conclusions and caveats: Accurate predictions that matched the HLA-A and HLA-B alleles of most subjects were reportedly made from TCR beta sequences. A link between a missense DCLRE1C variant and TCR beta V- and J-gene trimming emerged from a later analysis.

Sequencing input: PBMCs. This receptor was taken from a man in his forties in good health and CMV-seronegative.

In nucleotides, the CDR3 is TGTGCCAGCAGTGAAGCCAGGGTGGACGAGCAGTACTTC. Translating it yields CASSEARVDEQYF. This chain uses TRBV6-1 with TRBJ2-7; a weak D match, TRBD1 (5 bases). The germline V and J ends were trimmed by 0 bases and 5 bases, with 8 bases remaining between them. This CDR3 is 13 amino acids long. Per the germline V gene, CDR1 is MNHNS and CDR2 is SASEGT.